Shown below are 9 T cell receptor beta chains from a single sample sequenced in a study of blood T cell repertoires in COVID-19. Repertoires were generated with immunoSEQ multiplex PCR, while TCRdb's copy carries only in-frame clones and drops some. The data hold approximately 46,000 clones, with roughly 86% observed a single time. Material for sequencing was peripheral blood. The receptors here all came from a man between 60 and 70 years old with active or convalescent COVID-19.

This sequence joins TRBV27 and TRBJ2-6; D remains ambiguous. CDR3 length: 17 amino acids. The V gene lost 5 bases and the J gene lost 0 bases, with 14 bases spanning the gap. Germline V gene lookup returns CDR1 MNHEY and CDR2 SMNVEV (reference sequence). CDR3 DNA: TGTGCCAGCAGTCCCCAGGTGCCCCTCTCTGGGGCCAACGTCCTGACTTTC. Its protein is CASSPQVPLSGANVLTF.

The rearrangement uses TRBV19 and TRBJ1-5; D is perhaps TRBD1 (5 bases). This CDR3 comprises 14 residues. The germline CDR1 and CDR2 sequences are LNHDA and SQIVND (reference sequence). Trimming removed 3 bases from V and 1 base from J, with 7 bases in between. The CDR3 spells CASSIQGSNQPQHF. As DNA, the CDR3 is TGTGCCAGTAGTATCCAGGGAAGCAATCAGCCCCAGCATTTT.

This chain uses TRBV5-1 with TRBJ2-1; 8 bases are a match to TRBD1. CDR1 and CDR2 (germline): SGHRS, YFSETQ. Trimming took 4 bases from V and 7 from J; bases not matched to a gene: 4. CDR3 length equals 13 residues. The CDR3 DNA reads TGCGCCAGCAGCACGGACAGGGAAAATGAGCAGTTCTTC. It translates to CASSTDRENEQFF.

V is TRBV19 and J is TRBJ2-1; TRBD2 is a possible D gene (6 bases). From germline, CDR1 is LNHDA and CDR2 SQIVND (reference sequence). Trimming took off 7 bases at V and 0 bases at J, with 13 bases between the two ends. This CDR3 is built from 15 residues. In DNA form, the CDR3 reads TGTGCCAGTACCCCGGGACTCAACTCCTACAATGAGCAGTTCTTC. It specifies CASTPGLNSYNEQFF.

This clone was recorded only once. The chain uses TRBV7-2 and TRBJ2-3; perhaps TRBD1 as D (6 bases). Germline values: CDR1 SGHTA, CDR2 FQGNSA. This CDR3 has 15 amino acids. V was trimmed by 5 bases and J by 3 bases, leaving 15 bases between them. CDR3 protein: CASSAQGVATDTQYF. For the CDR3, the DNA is TGTGCCAGCAGCGCACAGGGCGTGGCAACAGATACGCAGTATTTT.

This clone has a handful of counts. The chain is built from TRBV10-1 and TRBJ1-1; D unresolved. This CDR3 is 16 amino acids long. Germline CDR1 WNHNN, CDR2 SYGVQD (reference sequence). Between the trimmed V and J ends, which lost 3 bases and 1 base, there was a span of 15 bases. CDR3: CASSEARGPTNTEAFF. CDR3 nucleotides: TGCGCCAGCAGTGAAGCCCGAGGCCCTACGAACACTGAAGCTTTCTTT.

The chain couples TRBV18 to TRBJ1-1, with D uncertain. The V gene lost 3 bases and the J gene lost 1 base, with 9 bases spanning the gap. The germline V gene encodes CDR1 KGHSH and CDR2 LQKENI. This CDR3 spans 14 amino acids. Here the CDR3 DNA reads TGTGCCAGCTCACCCCAGGTTGGGAACACTGAAGCTTTCTTT. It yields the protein CASSPQVGNTEAFF.

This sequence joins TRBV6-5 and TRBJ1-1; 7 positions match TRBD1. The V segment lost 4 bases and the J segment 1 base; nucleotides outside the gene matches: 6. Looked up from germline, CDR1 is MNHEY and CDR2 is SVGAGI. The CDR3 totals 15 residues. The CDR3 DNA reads TGTGCCAGCAGTTTACACAGACAGGGGAACACTGAAGCTTTCTTT. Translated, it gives CASSLHRQGNTEAFF.

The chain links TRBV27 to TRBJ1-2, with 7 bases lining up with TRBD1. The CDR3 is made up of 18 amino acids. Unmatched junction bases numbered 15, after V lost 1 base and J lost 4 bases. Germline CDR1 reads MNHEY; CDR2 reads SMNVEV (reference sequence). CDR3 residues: CASSLFSANRDSSYGYTF. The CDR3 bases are TGTGCCAGCAGTTTATTCTCTGCTAACCGGGACAGCAGCTATGGCTACACCTTC.